This TCR beta chain was profiled in a study of shared clonotypes between healthy human individuals. Study-wide results and limits: Clonotype sharing among the donors was expected to vary with sequencing depth. The four-donor shared clonotypes exceeded non-shared clonotypes in generation probability, with non-shared ones scoring lower.

TCRdb keeps only in-frame clones here, not all; method: immunoSEQ multiplex PCR. Altogether around 600,000 clones are present, more than 95% being singletons, with the ten largest covering about 0.06%. There are 14 residues in the CDR3. CDR1 is SGHVS and CDR2 is FNYEAQ in the germline V gene. V lost 2 bases, J lost 0 bases, and 8 bases lay in between. As regards this clone: The antigen is undetermined.

Sequenced material: naive CD4+ T cells sorted from blood. Subset of the sample: CD45RA+ positively selected. The source of this sequence is a woman aged 25 to 45 in good health. This chain links TRBV7-6 with TRBJ2-7, with D unresolved. CDR3 sequence: CASSLNADSYEQYF. The CDR3 DNA is TGTGCCAGCAGCTTAAATGCAGACTCCTACGAGCAGTACTTC.